A single sample gave rise to the 22 T cell receptor beta chains below, sequenced in a study of blood T cell repertoires in COVID-19 (TCRdb year 2020). Library construction relied on the immunoSEQ multiplex PCR assay. TCRdb provides this immuneACCESS table in a form limited to in-frame rearrangements. Some clones are lacking; in checked studies, under half of them reflect an unresolved V gene, and why the rest are absent is not known. Present in this sample are about 120,000 clones, 90% of which were seen just once. Roughly 1.9% of the sample is held by the ten biggest clonotypes. The sequenced sample consisted of peripheral blood. The source of these receptors is a human donor with active COVID-19. The donor label of this sample is uncertain.

The gene calls are TRBV2 and TRBJ2-2, with 10 bases identical to TRBD1. The CDR3 runs 15 residues. V was pared by 4 bases and J by 6 bases, with 5 bases of the junction left unmatched. The germline gives CDR1 SNHLY, CDR2 FYNNEI. The CDR3 nucleotides read TGTGCCAGCAGTGCGACAGGGGGCGCAGCCGGGGAGCTGTTTTTT. Protein sequence: CASSATGGAAGELFF.

CDR3 bases: TGTGCCAGCAGTTATGGTCAGGGTAACAATCAGCCCCAGCATTTT. Encoded protein: CASSYGQGNNQPQHF. The chain joins TRBV6-6 to TRBJ1-5; D perhaps matches TRBD1 (5 bases). V was shortened by 3 bases and J by 3 bases, with 12 bases between the two germline ends. Germline V gene data show CDR1 as MNHNY and CDR2 as SVGAGI (reference sequence). This CDR3 spans 15 amino acids.

This clone was counted once. The chain recombines TRBV5-4 with TRBJ2-1; unclear D gene. The CDR3 runs to 15 residues. The ends were cut back, 4 bases at V and 9 bases at J, with 20 bases in the middle. The germline gives CDR1 SGHNT, CDR2 YYREEE (reference sequence). As DNA, the CDR3 is TGTGCCAGCAGCCCGACCCGAACGGGTTCGGGTGAGCAGTTCTTC. As protein: CASSPTRTGSGEQFF. The whole variable domain, filled in from reference TRBV5-4 and TRBJ2-1, reads ETGVTQSPTHLIKTRGQQVTLRCSSQSGHNTVSWYQQALGQGPQFIFQYYREEENGRGNFPPRFSGLQFPNYSSELNVNALELDDSALYLCASSPTRTGSGEQFFGPGTRLTVL.

This chain uses TRBV29-1 with TRBJ2-3; 9 bases agree with TRBD1. Germline V gene lookup returns CDR1 SQVTM and CDR2 ANQGSEA. There are 14 residues in the CDR3. With V trimmed by 3 bases and J by 5 bases, 6 bases remained unmatched. CDR3 residues: CSVDPGQGIDTQYF. DNA of the CDR3: TGCAGCGTTGATCCGGGACAGGGAATAGATACGCAGTATTTT.

The chain's CDR3 is CASSKPRTLSGTQYF. CDR3 nucleotides: TGTGCCAGCAGTAAACCGCGTACCCTGTCGGGTACGCAGTATTTT. V is TRBV6-2 or TRBV6-3 and J is TRBJ2-3, with D hard to call. Germline V lookup: CDR1 MNHEY, CDR2 SVGEGT. This CDR3 region has 15 residues. Deletions cut 5 bases from V and 8 bases from J, with 20 bases between.

To note about this clone: The same CDR3 arises from other DNA sequences in this sample as well. CDR3 DNA sequence: TGTGCCAGCAGCGTAGGGCTAGCGGGGGCCGATACGCAGTATTTT. Translating gives CASSVGLAGADTQYF. The rearrangement uses TRBV9 and TRBJ2-3, with 10 bases lining up with TRBD2. This CDR3 contains 15 residues. Germline V CDR1 and CDR2: SGDLS, YYNGEE. After removal of 0 bases from V and 6 bases from J, the junction contained 4 bases not matched to a gene.

The genes are TRBV7-2 and TRBJ2-1; D might be TRBD2 (6 bases). The CDR3 length is 13 residues. CDR1 and CDR2 (germline): SGHTA, FQGNSA. Trimming stripped 5 bases from V and 7 bases from J, with 12 bases between. The CDR3 DNA reads as TGTGCCAGCAGCCTCGGTGGGGGGAATGAGCAGTTCTTC. It is translated as CASSLGGGNEQFF.

V gene TRBV19 combines with J gene TRBJ1-6; 8 positions agree with TRBD1. V was pared by 5 bases and J by 1 base, with 10 bases of the junction left unmatched. Germline loops: CDR1 LNHDA, CDR2 SQIVND (reference sequence). This CDR3 has 18 amino acids. The CDR3 loop reads CASSLSGGVVSYNSPLHF. DNA for the CDR3: TGTGCCAGTAGTTTGTCAGGGGGCGTCGTATCCTATAATTCACCCCTCCACTTT.

The table lists this clone with many counts. The chain employs TRBV5-6 and TRBJ2-7; 9 bases line up with TRBD2. The CDR3 is 16 residues long. Germline trimming cut 0 bases from V and 4 bases from J; bases unmatched to any gene: 8. Germline V gene lookup returns CDR1 SGHDT and CDR2 YYEEEE. DNA of the CDR3: TGTGCCAGCAGCTTGGGAGCGGGGGGCCGGTCGTACGAGCAGTACTTC. It encodes CASSLGAGGRSYEQYF.

The chain joins TRBV6-5 to TRBJ1-6; 7 nucleotides align to TRBD1. Trimming removed 4 bases from V and 10 bases from J; junction bases left unmatched: 10. Germline-derived CDR1 and CDR2 are MNHEY and SVGAGI. The CDR3 has 15 residues. CDR3 amino acids: CASSSWTGIDSPLHF. The CDR3 DNA sequence: TGTGCCAGCAGTTCCTGGACAGGTATAGACTCACCCCTCCACTTT.

The chain is built from TRBV6-6 and TRBJ2-7; 8 positions agree with TRBD1. The CDR3 is 15 residues long. The trim removed 5 bases at V and 1 base at J, leaving 7 bases unmatched. Germline CDR1 is MNHNY and CDR2 is SVGAGI (reference sequence). The CDR3 sequence is CASSPGQGKSYEQYF. CDR3 DNA sequence: TGTGCCAGCAGTCCAGGACAGGGCAAGTCCTACGAGCAGTACTTC.

The chain is built from TRBV27 and TRBJ2-1; 10 nucleotides match TRBD1. Per germline, CDR1 MNHEY and CDR2 SMNVEV (reference sequence). Trimming took 3 bases from V and 4 from J; bases not matched to a gene: 3. This CDR3 spans 15 amino acids. The CDR3 reads CASSLTGGAYNEQFF. The CDR3 DNA is TGTGCCAGCAGTTTGACAGGGGGCGCGTACAATGAGCAGTTCTTC.

In its sample, this clone was seen once. The CDR3 coding sequence is TGTGCCAGCAGTTCGGGGGGATCCTCCTATAATTCACCCCTCCACTTT. It specifies CASSSGGSSYNSPLHF. The chain carries TRBV28 and TRBJ1-6; a possible D gene is TRBD1 (5 bases). CDR3 length equals 16 residues. Trimming took off 4 bases at V and 0 bases at J, with 10 bases between the two ends. In germline, CDR1 is MDHEN, CDR2 SYDVKM.

The chain is built from TRBV4-2 and TRBJ2-7, with 9 bases that match TRBD1. J gave up 6 bases and V 3 bases, and 9 bases lay outside the gene matches. The CDR3 runs 15 residues. Germline V lookup: CDR1 LGHNA, CDR2 YNFKEQ. The CDR3 bases are TGTGCCAGCAGCCAGTTAACAGGGGGCGCGGGCGAGCAGTACTTC. Translated: CASSQLTGGAGEQYF.

As DNA, the CDR3 is TGTGCCAGCAGCCTGACTAGATTTGAGCAGTTCTTC. This encodes CASSLTRFEQFF. The V call is TRBV7-9, the J call TRBJ2-1; maybe TRBD2 (6 bases). V was trimmed by 5 bases and J by 9 bases, leaving 11 bases between them. Germline assignment: CDR1 SEHNR and CDR2 FQNEAQ (reference sequence). The CDR3 is 12 amino acids.

This chain joins TRBV5-6 and TRBJ2-3; 7 bases match TRBD2. V was pared by 1 base and J by 0 bases, with 5 bases of the junction left unmatched. Germline V gene data show CDR1 as SGHDT and CDR2 as YYEEEE. CDR3 length: 16 amino acids. This CDR3 is CASSLKAGTSTDTQYF. The CDR3 region has the DNA TGTGCCAGCAGCTTGAAAGCGGGAACTAGCACAGATACGCAGTATTTT.

The rearrangement joins TRBV4-3 to TRBJ2-7; D ambiguous. With 0 bases removed from V and 4 bases from J, the gap between germline ends came to 13 bases. CDR3 size: 15 residues. The germline V gene has CDR1 LGHNA and CDR2 YSLEER. CDR3 bases: TGCGCCAGCAGCCAAGAGCCTAGTCTGTTATACGAGCAGTACTTC. As protein: CASSQEPSLLYEQYF.

V gene TRBV4-1 combines with J gene TRBJ1-5; possible D gene TRBD1, 5 bases. Per the germline V gene, CDR1 is MGHRA and CDR2 is YSYEKL. This CDR3 comprises 13 residues. Deletions cut 3 bases from V and 6 bases from J, with 9 bases between. The CDR3 loop is CASSHPGIQPQHF. In DNA, the CDR3 is TGCGCCAGCAGCCACCCAGGGATTCAGCCCCAGCATTTT.

The chain links TRBV6-6 to TRBJ2-2, with unresolved D. The V gene lost 4 bases and the J gene lost 4 bases, with 10 bases spanning the gap. Germline values: CDR1 MNHNY, CDR2 SVGAGI (reference sequence). The CDR3 length is 14 residues. The CDR3 reads CASSSSVVTGELFF. The CDR3 coding sequence is TGTGCCAGCAGTTCCTCAGTAGTCACCGGGGAGCTGTTTTTT.

This chain joins TRBV12-3 or TRBV12-4 and TRBJ2-1; 12 nucleotides align to TRBD2. J gave up 13 bases and V 7 bases, and 5 bases lay outside the gene matches. The CDR3 is 12 residues long. The CDR3: CASTTLAGGQFF. Written as DNA, the CDR3 is TGTGCCAGCACCACACTAGCGGGGGGTCAGTTCTTC.

The genes are TRBV28 and TRBJ1-2; D remains ambiguous. The germline gives CDR1 MDHEN, CDR2 SYDVKM. The CDR3 length is 12 residues. The V end was cut by 6 bases, the J end by 3 bases, with 8 bases between. CDR3 amino acids: CASSELDYGYTF. The CDR3 DNA follows: TGTGCCAGCAGCGAGTTGGACTATGGCTACACCTTC.

Regarding this clone: Distinct nucleotide sequences in the sample also encode this CDR3. The CDR3 region is CASRTGGEGQPQHF. Written as DNA, the CDR3 is TGTGCCAGCAGGACAGGGGGCGAAGGTCAGCCCCAGCATTTT. This chain joins TRBV2 and TRBJ1-5, with TRBD1 matching over 10 bases. Germline V lookup: CDR1 SNHLY, CDR2 FYNNEI. The V gene end was trimmed by 6 bases and the J gene end by 6 bases; junction bases not matched to a gene: 5. The CDR3 sequence is 14 residues long. The variable domain in full, with the rest retrieved from reference TRBV2 and TRBJ1-5, is EPEVTQTPSHQVTQMGQEVILRCVPISNHLYFYWYRQILGQKVEFLVSFYNNEISEKSEIFDDQFSVERPDGSNFTLKIRSTKLEDSAMYFCASRTGGEGQPQHFGDGTRLSIL.